What follows are 21 T cell receptor beta chains derived from one specimen sequenced in a study of blood T cell repertoires in COVID-19. Method: immunoSEQ multiplex PCR; TCRdb's copy keeps in-frame clones and lacks some. Here the sample spans 350,000 to 450,000 clones, 85% being singletons. The sequenced sample consisted of peripheral blood. All receptors come from a woman aged 18-35 years with acute or convalescent COVID-19.

This clone was observed a few times. J is TRBJ2-5 and V is TRBV15; 11 nucleotides agree with TRBD1. The CDR3 is 18 amino acids. V lost 4 bases and J lost 4; bases outside the gene matches: 14. Germline CDR1 and CDR2: LNHNV and YYDKDF (reference sequence). The CDR3 protein is CATSKYGQGARVGETQYF. The CDR3 bases are TGTGCCACCAGCAAATACGGACAGGGGGCGCGCGTTGGAGAGACCCAGTACTTC.

This chain uses TRBV27 with TRBJ1-2; 11 nucleotides match TRBD1. Germline-derived CDR1 and CDR2 are MNHEY and SMNVEV (reference sequence). The junction had 3 bases not matched to a gene; V was cut back by 5 bases and J by 7 bases. CDR3 size: 13 residues. The CDR3 loop reads CASSQDRGLGYTF. DNA for the CDR3: TGTGCCAGCAGTCAGGACAGGGGGCTTGGCTACACCTTC.

The chain carries TRBV10-3 and TRBJ1-5; 9 bases align to TRBD1. Germline V CDR1 and CDR2: ENHRY, SYGVKD. Trimming cost V 2 bases and J 3 bases; bases outside gene matches: 2. The CDR3 runs to 15 residues. CDR3 protein: CAISEGTGFNQPQHF. Here the CDR3 DNA reads TGTGCCATCAGTGAGGGGACAGGGTTCAATCAGCCCCAGCATTTT.

The chain has TRBV7-9 and TRBJ1-4; the D gene is possibly TRBD1 (6 bases). Looked up from germline, CDR1 is SEHNR and CDR2 is FQNEAQ (reference sequence). The CDR3 runs to 14 residues. Trimming shortened V by 5 bases and J by 8 bases, and 15 bases separated the two germline ends. In nucleotides, the CDR3 is TGTGCCAGCAGCGATACAGGGCGAGGGGAAAAACTGTTTTTT. Translated: CASSDTGRGEKLFF.

CDR3 DNA sequence: TGTGCCAGCAGTGACCACAGGGCCAACTATGGCTACACCTTC. Translation gives CASSDHRANYGYTF. The chain employs TRBV6-1 and TRBJ1-2; D might be TRBD1 (6 bases). The CDR3 has 14 residues. V lost 3 bases and J lost 2, with 10 bases in between. Germline lookup yields CDR1 MNHNS and CDR2 SASEGT.

This chain uses TRBV15 with TRBJ1-1, with 7 bases matching TRBD1. Germline lookup yields CDR1 LNHNV and CDR2 YYDKDF (reference sequence). Trimming took 5 bases from V and 6 from J; bases not matched to a gene: 12. The CDR3 length is 15 residues. CDR3 nucleotides: TGTGCCACCAGCCTCCAAAGGACAGGCGGGGCTGAAGCTTTCTTT. Its translation is CATSLQRTGGAEAFF.

The chain links TRBV27 to TRBJ1-1; TRBD1 agrees at 8 bases. The CDR3 is made up of 14 amino acids. J lost 6 bases, V lost 6 bases, and 9 bases had no gene match. CDR1 is MNHEY and CDR2 is SMNVEV in the germline V gene (reference sequence). Here the CDR3 reads CASRTGESSAEAFF. CDR3 in DNA: TGTGCCAGCAGGACAGGGGAAAGTTCCGCTGAAGCTTTCTTT.

The chain carries TRBV11-2 and TRBJ1-2; no clear D gene. Trimming shortened V by 3 bases and J by 7 bases, and 9 bases separated the two germline ends. The CDR3 totals 12 residues. Germline V lookup: CDR1 SGHAT, CDR2 FQNNGV. The CDR3 sequence is CASSLGLTGYTF. For the CDR3, the DNA is TGTGCCAGCAGCTTGGGCCTGACTGGCTACACCTTC.

V gene TRBV7-9 combines with J gene TRBJ1-1; no firm D call. V shed 3 bases and J shed 4 bases, with 15 bases lying between them. This CDR3 is built from 15 residues. Germline CDR1 and CDR2: SEHNR and FQNEAQ (reference sequence). This CDR3 is CASSFREASGTEAFF. The DNA for the CDR3 is TGTGCCAGCAGCTTTAGGGAGGCCTCGGGCACTGAAGCTTTCTTT.

The V and J genes are TRBV7-9 and TRBJ1-3, with a tentative D call TRBD1 (5 bases). The CDR3 spans 16 residues. The V end was cut by 2 bases, the J end by 2 bases, with 13 bases between. Germline V gene data show CDR1 as SEHNR and CDR2 as FQNEAQ (reference sequence). In DNA form, the CDR3 reads TGTGCCAGCAGCTTACGTAGGATGGGGCCTGGAAACACCATATATTTT. Translating it yields CASSLRRMGPGNTIYF.

This chain links TRBV27 with TRBJ2-7, with D possibly matching TRBD1 (5 bases). The CDR3 extends over 16 amino acids. Trimming cost V 2 bases and J 3 bases, with 17 bases left between them. Looked up from germline, CDR1 is MNHEY and CDR2 is SMNVEV (reference sequence). CDR3 amino acids: CASSLTGPGMNYEQYF. DNA for the CDR3: TGTGCCAGCAGTTTAACAGGTCCAGGGATGAACTACGAGCAGTACTTC.

The J gene is TRBJ2-7, the V gene TRBV5-5; 7 nucleotides align to TRBD1. J lost 4 bases, V lost 4 bases, and 11 bases had no gene match. This CDR3 region has 15 residues. CDR1 and CDR2 from the germline V gene are SGHKS and YYEKEE (reference sequence). DNA for the CDR3: TGTGCCAGCAGCGGGGCTTGGGACAGCTGGTACGAGCAGTACTTC. It specifies CASSGAWDSWYEQYF.

This clone occurred a few times. J is TRBJ1-6 and V is TRBV6-5, with D hard to call. V was clipped by 6 bases and J by 7 bases, with 4 bases between them. CDR1 and CDR2 (germline): MNHEY, SVGAGI. This CDR3 region has 11 residues. This CDR3 is CASSQNSPLHF. Written as DNA, the CDR3 is TGTGCCAGCAGCCAGAATTCACCCCTCCACTTT.

With respect to this clone: This specimen includes other DNA sequences encoding the same CDR3. V usage is TRBV5-6 and J usage is TRBJ1-5, with no clear D. V was pared by 0 bases and J by 0 bases, with 4 bases between. CDR3 length: 14 residues. Germline V gene sequence: CDR1 SGHDT, CDR2 YYEEEE. CDR3 sequence (DNA): TGTGCCAGCAGCTTGGGGGCTAGCAATCAGCCCCAGCATTTT. Its translation: CASSLGASNQPQHF. The full variable domain, its missing parts supplied by reference TRBV5-6 and TRBJ1-5, is DAGVTQSPTHLIKTRGQQVTLRCSPKSGHDTVSWYQQALGQGPQFIFQYYEEEERQRGNFPDRFSGHQFPNYSSELNVNALLLGDSALYLCASSLGASNQPQHFGDGTRLSIL.

The chain couples TRBV7-8 to TRBJ1-2; TRBD1 aligns across 7 bases. Germline CDR1 is SGHVS and CDR2 is FQNEAQ. V shed 6 bases and J 6 bases; nucleotides not matched to a gene: 10. This CDR3 contains 14 residues. DNA for the CDR3: TGTGCCAGCAGAAGACAGGGAGCCTTTGATGGCTACACCTTC. It is translated as CASRRQGAFDGYTF.

This sequence joins TRBV11-1 and TRBJ2-2; D is undetermined. The CDR3 has 14 residues. V dropped 2 bases and J dropped 1 base, with 5 bases sitting between them. Germline CDR1 and CDR2: SGHAT and FQDESV (reference sequence). In DNA form, the CDR3 reads TGTGCCAGCAGCTTACCAGGGAACACCGGGGAGCTGTTTTTT. Protein: CASSLPGNTGELFF.

The sample holds a few counts of this clone. The rearrangement uses TRBV7-9 and TRBJ2-7, with D tentatively TRBD2 (6 bases). This CDR3 comprises 13 residues. CDR1 and CDR2 from the germline V gene are SEHNR and FQNEAQ (reference sequence). The germline V and J ends were trimmed by 0 bases and 7 bases, with 10 bases remaining between them. The CDR3 protein is CASSLAGGWEQYF. The CDR3 coding sequence is TGTGCCAGCAGCTTAGCGGGGGGATGGGAGCAGTACTTC.

The chain employs TRBV28 and TRBJ1-2, with D maybe TRBD1 (6 bases). CDR3 length: 13 residues. V shed 10 bases and J shed 0 bases, with 12 bases lying between them. Germline V lookup: CDR1 MDHEN, CDR2 SYDVKM. The CDR3: CAIKDSSNYGYTF. The CDR3 nucleotides read TGTGCCATTAAGGACAGCTCTAACTATGGCTACACCTTC.

The chain employs TRBV5-1 and TRBJ2-2; D not certain. V was cut by 0 bases and J by 7 bases, with 10 bases left in between. In germline, CDR1 is SGHRS, CDR2 YFSETQ. The CDR3 spans 14 residues. The CDR3 spells CASSLDLGGGELFF. Here the CDR3 DNA reads TGCGCCAGCAGCTTGGATCTAGGTGGCGGGGAGCTGTTTTTT.

This chain's CDR3 is CAWSPGTGEKLFF. CDR3 sequence (DNA): TGTGCCTGGAGTCCCGGGACAGGGGAAAAACTGTTTTTT. V gene TRBV30 combines with J gene TRBJ1-4; 9 bases align to TRBD1. The germline V gene has CDR1 GTSNPN and CDR2 SVGIG (reference sequence). Trimming took 2 bases from V and 8 from J; bases not matched to a gene: 3. The CDR3 contains 13 residues.

This clone is a singleton in its sample. The rearrangement uses TRBV21-1 and TRBJ1-1; the table names TRBD1, a call not compared with the DNA. TRBV21-1 is assigned pseudogene status. This CDR3 comprises 11 residues. The CDR3 region is CARRQGSQAFF. The CDR3 DNA reads as TGTGCCCGACGGCAGGGATCGCAAGCTTTCTTT.